A single T cell receptor (beta chain) is shown here with its context. In the original processing: Estimated nucleated cell counts came from reference gene primer amplification. Data came from immunoSEQ multiplex PCR; TCRdb stores just in-frame clones and leaves some out. The DNA gave D and trimming, while V, J and clone size come from that table. The table has 95,000 to 150,000 clones, 75% to 85% seen once; the top ten hold 37%. CDR3 size: 17 residues. CDR1 and CDR2 from the germline V gene are LNHDA and SQIVND (reference sequence). The J segment lost 2 bases and the V segment lost 5 bases, leaving 2 bases of the junction unmatched. These data originate in a study of blood T cell repertoires in COVID-19. Study summary: Acute-phase and convalescent COVID-19 samples originated in the United States, Italy and Spain. In each case, the material was cDNA or gDNA derived from T cells, B-cell-depleted T cells, or PBMCs.

The sample comprised peripheral blood. The V and J genes are TRBV19 and TRBJ2-6, with 14 nucleotides matching TRBD2. The sequence was collected from a man aged 40-49 years with active or convalescent COVID-19. CDR3 amino acids: CASSSGLAGAGANVLTF. CDR3 bases: TGTGCCAGTAGTTCGGGACTAGCGGGAGCTGGGGCCAACGTCCTGACTTTC.